The 7 T cell receptor beta chains presented below share a single source sample, sequenced in a study of blood T cell repertoires in COVID-19. The method was immunoSEQ multiplex PCR; TCRdb's version includes in-frame clones alone and lacks a portion of them. Among about 280,000 clones listed, about 91% were seen once. Sequenced input: PBMCs or T cells enriched from blood (not recorded which). These receptors came from a man between 35 and 55 years old who had been exposed to COVID-19.

J is TRBJ2-2 and V is TRBV4-1, with a tentative D call TRBD2 (6 bases). Germline V CDR1 and CDR2: MGHRA, YSYEKL. This CDR3 is 15 amino acids long. V lost 2 bases, J lost 6 bases, and 13 bases lay in between. The CDR3 spells CASSQPGTFAGELFF. The CDR3 nucleotides read TGCGCCAGCAGCCAACCCGGGACTTTCGCCGGGGAGCTGTTTTTT.

V gene TRBV10-2 combines with J gene TRBJ2-2, with 14 bases aligning to TRBD2. With 6 bases clipped from V and 1 base from J, the junction kept 13 bases outside the gene matches. The CDR3 is 20 amino acids. Germline loops: CDR1 WSHSY, CDR2 SAAADI. CDR3 region: CASRRSGTSGSMMNTGELFF. The CDR3 DNA reads as TGCGCCAGCAGGCGCTCCGGGACTAGCGGGAGCATGATGAACACCGGGGAGCTGTTTTTT.

V is TRBV29-1 and J is TRBJ1-1, with a possible D match to TRBD1 (6 bases). Germline CDR1 and CDR2: SQVTM and ANQGSEA. The CDR3 extends over 15 amino acids. V shed 0 bases and J shed 5 bases, with 16 bases lying between them. The CDR3 region has the DNA TGCAGCGTTGAAGATCCTAGGCAGGGGTTAACTGAAGCTTTCTTT. This sequence encodes CSVEDPRQGLTEAFF.

V is TRBV4-1 and J is TRBJ2-7; TRBD1 agrees at 7 bases. V trimming: 4 bases; J trimming: 0 bases; junction bases outside the gene matches: 9. Per the germline V gene, CDR1 is MGHRA and CDR2 is YSYEKL. The CDR3 is made up of 16 amino acids. The CDR3 DNA is TGCGCCAGCAGCCGTGTTACAGGGGTCCCCTCCTACGAGCAGTACTTC. Translated, it gives CASSRVTGVPSYEQYF.

The rearrangement links TRBV2 to TRBJ2-7, with 11 bases lining up with TRBD2. This CDR3 comprises 21 residues. After removal of 4 bases from V and 0 bases from J, the junction contained 20 bases not matched to a gene. Germline-derived CDR1 and CDR2 are SNHLY and FYNNEI. In nucleotides, the CDR3 is TGTGCCAGCAGTGGACTATCCGGGACTAGCGGAATAACCAAGAGCTCCTACGAGCAGTACTTC. This translates into CASSGLSGTSGITKSSYEQYF.

This clone came up once. The chain has TRBV6-2 or TRBV6-3 and TRBJ2-5, with 7 nucleotides matching TRBD2. This CDR3 has 16 amino acids. With V trimmed by 0 bases and J by 1 base, 5 bases remained unmatched. Germline assignment: CDR1 MNHEY and CDR2 SVGEGT. CDR3 nucleotide sequence: TGTGCCAGCAGTTACTCGCGGGAGACTCTCCAAGAGACCCAGTACTTC. Protein: CASSYSRETLQETQYF.

Here the CDR3 DNA reads TGTGCCATCAGTGAAAACAGGGACTATGGCTACACCTTC. It codes for CAISENRDYGYTF. The chain uses TRBV10-3 and TRBJ1-2, with D maybe TRBD1 (6 bases). Germline V lookup: CDR1 ENHRY, CDR2 SYGVKD. V lost 3 bases, J lost 3 bases, and 8 bases lay in between. The CDR3 has 13 amino acids.